This T cell receptor beta chain came from a study of metastatic and nonmetastatic thyroid tumors. None of the patients had undergone any treatment ahead of thyroid surgery. This clone has at least ten counts. The germline V gene encodes CDR1 KGHDR and CDR2 SFDVKD. The ends lost 9 bases at V and 7 bases at J; junction bases unmatched: 9. The CDR3 is made up of 15 amino acids. From the PCR reads, TCRdb re-called clones with MiXCR. The sample has roughly 40,000 clones, 15% to 20% seen once; the top ten hold roughly 6%. This chain links TRBV24-1 with TRBJ2-1, with 12 bases lining up with TRBD2. The sequencing input was blood. This sequence originates from a male donor with papillary thyroid cancer or a benign thyroid nodule (not recorded which). Some clones in this sample may be carry-over from other donors' samples. The CDR3 nucleotides are TGTGCCACCGGTTGGACTAGCGGGAATTCGAATGAGCAGTTCTTC. Protein product: CATGWTSGNSNEQFF.